One and the same sample provided the 13 T cell receptor beta chains below, sequenced in a study of blood T cell repertoires in COVID-19. Assay: immunoSEQ multiplex PCR; the TCRdb copy retains only in-frame clones and omits some. The data show a few hundred thousand clones, 80% to 90% seen once. The sequencing sample was made of PBMCs or T cells enriched from blood (not recorded which). These receptors all come from a woman aged 50 to 60 who had recovered from COVID-19.

This chain joins TRBV29-1 and TRBJ2-3; 7 bases map to TRBD1. From germline, CDR1 is SQVTM and CDR2 ANQGSEA. The CDR3 consists of 13 residues. With 4 bases clipped from V and 3 bases from J, the junction kept 4 bases outside the gene matches. The CDR3: CSVAGGITDTQYF. In DNA, the CDR3 is TGCAGCGTTGCAGGGGGAATAACAGATACGCAGTATTTT.

The chain couples TRBV18 to TRBJ2-6; the match to TRBD1 covers 8 bases. V was pared by 6 bases and J by 0 bases, with 7 bases of the junction left unmatched. CDR1 is KGHSH, CDR2 LQKENI, per germline. The CDR3 length is 17 residues. The DNA of the CDR3 is TGTGCCAGCTCGGAAACAGACAGGGGCTCTGGGGCCAACGTCCTGACTTTC. This gives the protein CASSETDRGSGANVLTF.

This chain links TRBV9 with TRBJ2-1; D is possibly TRBD1 (6 bases). CDR3 length: 16 residues. V lost 3 bases to trimming and J lost 1 base, with 14 bases between them. Germline V gene data show CDR1 as SGDLS and CDR2 as YYNGEE. The CDR3 here is CASSGAGAASYNEQFF. The CDR3 DNA reads TGTGCCAGCAGCGGGGCAGGGGCTGCATCCTACAATGAGCAGTTCTTC.

This clone is a singleton in its sample. This chain uses TRBV5-6 with TRBJ2-1; 10 bases line up with TRBD2. CDR1 and CDR2 (germline): SGHDT, YYEEEE. Germline trimming cut 4 bases from V and 2 bases from J; bases unmatched to any gene: 6. The CDR3 is made up of 16 amino acids. Here the CDR3 DNA reads TGTGCCAGCAGCGCGGGACTAGCGCATGCCTACAATGAGCAGTTCTTC. Protein product: CASSAGLAHAYNEQFF.

V usage is TRBV10-3 and J usage is TRBJ1-6; a weak D match, TRBD1 (5 bases). Trimming took 3 bases from V and 0 from J, leaving 18 bases between them. Germline V lookup: CDR1 ENHRY, CDR2 SYGVKD. The CDR3 length is 19 residues. In nucleotides, the CDR3 is TGTGCCATCAGTGACCCTAGACAGTCCCAGAGCTCCTATAATTCACCCCTCCACTTT. Protein sequence: CAISDPRQSQSSYNSPLHF.

This clone was observed a single time. The junction departs from the called germline gene at one end, perhaps through a read error. V and J are TRBV4-1 and TRBJ2-7; D is unclear. The CDR3 sequence is 8 residues long. CDR1 and CDR2 from the germline V gene are MGHRA and YSYEKL. The CDR3 sequence is CASSPYNF. The CDR3 coding sequence is TGCGCCAGCAGCCCCTATAACTTC.

The chain couples TRBV3-1 (or the pseudogene TRBV3-2) to TRBJ2-2; tentative D call: TRBD2 (5 bases). The germline CDR1 and CDR2 sequences are LGHDT and YNNKEL (reference sequence). The CDR3 spans 18 residues. Trimming shortened V by 5 bases and J by 2 bases, and 21 bases separated the two germline ends. The CDR3 reads CASSERPPLVPNTGELFF. The CDR3 DNA reads TGTGCCAGCAGCGAAAGACCCCCACTAGTACCTAACACCGGGGAGCTGTTTTTT.

This clone has only a few counts. In DNA, the CDR3 is TGTGCCAGCAGCCAAGAGGACTACCAGGATACGCAGTATTTT. This gives the protein CASSQEDYQDTQYF. This chain uses TRBV3-1 (or the pseudogene TRBV3-2) with TRBJ2-3; weak D call: TRBD2 (6 bases). V lost 0 bases and J 6 bases, leaving 10 bases between the germline ends. CDR1 is LGHDT and CDR2 is YNNKEL in the germline V gene (reference sequence). This CDR3 is built from 14 residues.

The V and J genes are TRBV19 and TRBJ2-3; 10 bases align to TRBD2. The CDR3 extends over 17 amino acids. Germline lookup yields CDR1 LNHDA and CDR2 SQIVND (reference sequence). V shed 7 bases and J 1 base; nucleotides not matched to a gene: 11. CDR3 nucleotide sequence: TGTGCCAGTATCCCCCCGCTAGCGGGGGATGGCACAGATACGCAGTATTTT. This translates into CASIPPLAGDGTDTQYF.

The chain has TRBV19 and TRBJ1-2; the D is unclear. Germline CDR1 LNHDA, CDR2 SQIVND (reference sequence). V was shortened by 2 bases and J by 4 bases, with 20 bases between the two germline ends. This CDR3 is built from 17 residues. The CDR3 spells CASSIKGGHPGIYGYTF. The DNA of the CDR3 is TGTGCCAGTAGTATAAAGGGCGGGCACCCAGGCATCTATGGCTACACCTTC.

This chain connects TRBV28 to TRBJ1-6; TRBD1 matches 7 bases. Germline V lookup: CDR1 MDHEN, CDR2 SYDVKM. The CDR3 loop spans 16 amino acids. V gave up 7 bases and J gave up 2 bases; unmatched junction bases: 8. The CDR3 reads CASTSPGTAYNSPLHF. The CDR3 DNA reads TGTGCCAGCACTTCCCCCGGGACAGCCTATAATTCACCCCTCCACTTT.

This clone was found a few times. The rearrangement uses TRBV30 and TRBJ1-6; D is perhaps TRBD1 (5 bases). Germline values: CDR1 GTSNPN, CDR2 SVGIG (reference sequence). Trimming pared 2 bases from V and 10 bases from J, leaving 12 bases between. This CDR3 is 13 amino acids long. The CDR3 here is CAWSTSGGSPLHF. As DNA, the CDR3 is TGTGCCTGGAGTACGTCGGGGGGATCACCCCTCCACTTT.

The genes are TRBV7-2 and TRBJ1-5; D remains unclear. This CDR3 comprises 15 residues. The V and J ends lost 1 base and 5 bases respectively, with 12 bases between them. Germline loops: CDR1 SGHTA, CDR2 FQGNSA. The CDR3 bases are TGTGCCAGCAGCTTAGAGGCAGGCGAATATCAGCCCCAGCATTTT. Amino acids: CASSLEAGEYQPQHF.